This T cell receptor beta chain was captured in a study of CD8+CD57+ T cells in acquired aplastic anemia. This clonotype has at least ten counts. Profiling of TCR beta VDJ combinations and CDR3 sequences used genomic DNA as template. MiXCR, applied by TCRdb to the reads, yields one record per CDR3 protein. The table lists about 190,000 distinct CDR3 sequences, less than 65% of them singletons. The CDR3 consists of 14 residues. The germline V and J ends were trimmed by 6 bases and 3 bases, with 14 bases remaining between them. CDR1 and CDR2 from the germline V gene are SNHLY and FYNNEI. This receptor was taken from a human donor in good health, serving as a control. Specimen: sorted CD4+, CD8+, or CD8+CD57+ T cells (not recorded which) from PBMCs. This rearrangement joins TRBV2 to TRBJ1-1; perhaps TRBD1 as D (6 bases). The CDR3 DNA follows: TGTGCCAGCAGGCACAGGGAGGGCGACACTGAAGCTTTCTTT. This gives the protein CASRHREGDTEAFF.